This is a list of T cell receptor beta chains from one sample in a study of shared clonotypes between healthy human individuals. The protocol was immunoSEQ multiplex PCR, while the TCRdb copy is restricted to in-frame clones and leaves out a portion. The profile covers about 2 million clones, with 90% to 95% appearing a single time and 0.13% taken by the ten largest. The sample comprised naive CD4+ T cells sorted from blood. These receptors all stem from a young man in good health. Both conserved end residues are part of each CDR3. The order of the fields is D gene, J gene, clone size, V gene, CDR3 protein, CDR3 DNA. D genes are given only for firm matches. Only some rows state a clone size, as once, few, many or a class for expanded clones.

d_call: -
j_call: TRBJ2-7
clone_size: -
v_call: TRBV19
cdr3_aa: CASRKTGTYEQYF
cdr3_nt: TGTGCCAGTAGGAAGACAGGAACCTACGAGCAGTACTTC

d_call: TRBD1
j_call: TRBJ2-3
clone_size: few
v_call: TRBV29-1
cdr3_aa: CSGGTALRDTQYF
cdr3_nt: TGCAGCGGTGGGACAGCCTTGAGGGATACGCAGTATTTT

d_call: -
j_call: TRBJ2-5
clone_size: -
v_call: TRBV9
cdr3_aa: CASSLGAYTETQYF
cdr3_nt: TGTGCCAGCAGCTTAGGGGCCTACACAGAGACCCAGTACTTC

d_call: -
j_call: TRBJ2-7
clone_size: -
v_call: TRBV6-5
cdr3_aa: CASSYQAGTYEQYF
cdr3_nt: TGTGCCAGCAGTTACCAGGCCGGAACCTACGAGCAGTACTTC

d_call: TRBD2
j_call: TRBJ2-4
clone_size: -
v_call: TRBV2
cdr3_aa: CASSARTGTSGSAKNIQYF
cdr3_nt: TGTGCCAGCAGTGCGAGGACCGGGACTAGCGGGAGTGCCAAAAACATTCAGTACTTC

d_call: -
j_call: TRBJ2-7
clone_size: -
v_call: TRBV7-9
cdr3_aa: CASSLPTHEQYF
cdr3_nt: TGTGCCAGCAGCTTACCGACTCACGAGCAGTACTTC

d_call: -
j_call: TRBJ1-5
clone_size: -
v_call: TRBV28
cdr3_aa: CASTLGGGGNQPQHF
cdr3_nt: TGTGCCAGCACCCTGGGGGGGGGAGGCAATCAGCCCCAGCATTTT

d_call: -
j_call: TRBJ2-5
clone_size: -
v_call: TRBV4-1
cdr3_aa: CASSQVGTETQYF
cdr3_nt: TGCGCCAGCAGCCAAGTGGGTACGGAGACCCAGTACTTC

d_call: TRBD2
j_call: TRBJ2-7
clone_size: -
v_call: TRBV5-6
cdr3_aa: CASSQTSGRDEQYF
cdr3_nt: TGTGCCAGCAGCCAGACTAGCGGGCGCGACGAGCAGTACTTC

d_call: -
j_call: TRBJ2-7
clone_size: -
v_call: TRBV18
cdr3_aa: CASGGSFPLSYEQYF
cdr3_nt: TGTGCCAGCGGGGGGTCCTTCCCCCTCTCCTACGAGCAGTACTTC

d_call: -
j_call: TRBJ1-2
clone_size: -
v_call: TRBV18
cdr3_aa: CASSPDGTHYGYTF
cdr3_nt: TGTGCCAGCTCACCAGACGGGACACATTATGGCTACACCTTC

d_call: TRBD1
j_call: TRBJ2-1
clone_size: -
v_call: TRBV27
cdr3_aa: CASSKLGQGNNEQFF
cdr3_nt: TGTGCCAGCAGTAAACTGGGACAGGGTAACAATGAGCAGTTCTTC

d_call: -
j_call: TRBJ1-1
clone_size: -
v_call: TRBV6-4
cdr3_aa: CASSERGGGYTEAFF
cdr3_nt: TGTGCCAGCAGTGAGCGGGGAGGGGGTTACACTGAAGCTTTCTTT

d_call: -
j_call: TRBJ2-3
clone_size: -
v_call: TRBV18
cdr3_aa: CASSPSVGQGTDTQYF
cdr3_nt: TGTGCCAGCTCACCATCGGTAGGGCAGGGGACAGATACGCAGTATTTT

d_call: -
j_call: TRBJ1-2
clone_size: -
v_call: TRBV5-1
cdr3_aa: CASSSPEAGGGYTF
cdr3_nt: TGCGCCAGCAGCTCCCCGGAGGCTGGAGGTGGCTACACCTTC

d_call: TRBD2
j_call: TRBJ2-3
clone_size: -
v_call: TRBV9
cdr3_aa: CASSLGLAGVSTDTQYF
cdr3_nt: TGTGCCAGCAGCTTGGGACTAGCGGGGGTCAGCACAGATACGCAGTATTTT

d_call: TRBD1
j_call: TRBJ2-7
clone_size: -
v_call: TRBV7-9
cdr3_aa: CASSTTTGGKTYEQYF
cdr3_nt: TGTGCCAGCAGCACCACCACAGGGGGCAAAACCTACGAGCAGTACTTC

d_call: -
j_call: TRBJ1-2
clone_size: -
v_call: TRBV20-1
cdr3_aa: CSAGDFYGYTF
cdr3_nt: TGCAGTGCCGGGGACTTCTATGGCTACACCTTC

d_call: -
j_call: TRBJ1-4
clone_size: once
v_call: TRBV11-2
cdr3_aa: CASSLGEKEKLFF
cdr3_nt: TGTGCCAGCAGCTTAGGGGAGAAGGAAAAACTGTTTTTT

d_call: -
j_call: TRBJ1-5
clone_size: -
v_call: TRBV6-6
cdr3_aa: CASSSGANQPQHF
cdr3_nt: TGTGCCAGCAGTTCGGGGGCTAATCAGCCCCAGCATTTT

d_call: -
j_call: TRBJ2-3
clone_size: -
v_call: TRBV7-3
cdr3_aa: CASSQGPGADTQYF
cdr3_nt: TGTGCCAGCAGCCAGGGCCCGGGCGCAGATACGCAGTATTTT

d_call: TRBD1
j_call: TRBJ1-2
clone_size: -
v_call: TRBV2
cdr3_aa: CASRRTGVDYGYTF
cdr3_nt: TGTGCCAGCAGAAGGACAGGGGTGGACTATGGCTACACCTTC

d_call: -
j_call: TRBJ2-3
clone_size: -
v_call: TRBV4-1
cdr3_aa: CASSQDYDYTDTQYF
cdr3_nt: TGCGCCAGCAGCCAAGATTATGATTACACAGATACGCAGTATTTT

d_call: -
j_call: TRBJ2-5
clone_size: -
v_call: TRBV11-2
cdr3_aa: CASSFQGPETQYF
cdr3_nt: TGTGCCAGCAGCTTCCAGGGTCCAGAGACCCAGTACTTC

d_call: -
j_call: TRBJ2-7
clone_size: -
v_call: TRBV5-1
cdr3_aa: CASSRDHYEQYF
cdr3_nt: TGCGCCAGCAGTCGAGACCACTACGAGCAGTACTTC

d_call: -
j_call: TRBJ1-4
clone_size: -
v_call: TRBV29-1
cdr3_aa: CSVRTGQNGEKLFF
cdr3_nt: TGCAGCGTCAGAACCGGGCAAAATGGGGAAAAACTGTTTTTT

d_call: -
j_call: TRBJ2-1
clone_size: -
v_call: TRBV7-8
cdr3_aa: CASMGRSSYNEQFF
cdr3_nt: TGTGCCAGCATGGGACGATCCTCCTACAATGAGCAGTTCTTC

d_call: -
j_call: TRBJ2-2
clone_size: -
v_call: TRBV7-9
cdr3_aa: CASSLVGNTGELFF
cdr3_nt: TGTGCCAGCAGCTTGGTGGGGAACACCGGGGAGCTGTTTTTT

d_call: -
j_call: TRBJ1-2
clone_size: -
v_call: TRBV6-6
cdr3_aa: CASSHRTLDYGYTF
cdr3_nt: TGTGCCAGCAGCCACAGGACTCTGGACTATGGCTACACCTTC

d_call: TRBD2
j_call: TRBJ2-7
clone_size: once
v_call: TRBV6-6
cdr3_aa: CASSPAGEYEQYF
cdr3_nt: TGTGCCAGCTCCCCTGCGGGAGAATACGAGCAGTACTTC

d_call: TRBD2
j_call: TRBJ2-7
clone_size: -
v_call: TRBV2
cdr3_aa: CASSDGRLAGADSYEQYF
cdr3_nt: TGTGCCAGCAGTGATGGTAGACTAGCGGGAGCAGACTCCTACGAGCAGTACTTC

d_call: -
j_call: TRBJ2-3
clone_size: -
v_call: TRBV5-1
cdr3_aa: CASSAGEGGSTDTQYF
cdr3_nt: TGCGCCAGCAGCGCTGGAGAGGGGGGTAGCACAGATACGCAGTATTTT

d_call: TRBD2
j_call: TRBJ2-3
clone_size: -
v_call: TRBV11-3
cdr3_aa: CASSFSAGGTDTQYF
cdr3_nt: TGTGCCAGCAGCTTTTCAGCGGGGGGAACAGATACGCAGTATTTT

d_call: -
j_call: TRBJ1-6
clone_size: -
v_call: TRBV7-2
cdr3_aa: CASSFPVGSPLHF
cdr3_nt: TGTGCCAGCAGCTTTCCGGTCGGATCACCCCTCCACTTT

d_call: TRBD1
j_call: TRBJ2-1
clone_size: once
v_call: TRBV6-1
cdr3_aa: CASSDIWDSFEQFF
cdr3_nt: TGTGCCAGCAGTGACATCTGGGACAGTTTTGAGCAGTTCTTC

d_call: -
j_call: TRBJ2-7
clone_size: -
v_call: TRBV7-2
cdr3_aa: CASSAGQGPWEQYF
cdr3_nt: TGTGCCAGCAGCGCGGGACAAGGTCCTTGGGAGCAGTACTTC

d_call: -
j_call: TRBJ2-7
clone_size: -
v_call: TRBV5-6
cdr3_aa: CASSLPGLYEQYF
cdr3_nt: TGTGCCAGCAGCTTGCCAGGTCTCTACGAGCAGTACTTC

d_call: -
j_call: TRBJ1-2
clone_size: -
v_call: TRBV7-9
cdr3_aa: CASSLARDRNYGYTF
cdr3_nt: TGTGCCAGCAGCTTAGCTCGCGACAGGAACTATGGCTACACCTTC

d_call: -
j_call: TRBJ1-3
clone_size: -
v_call: TRBV6-5
cdr3_aa: CASSTSGVYGNTIYF
cdr3_nt: TGTGCCAGCAGTACAAGTGGGGTTTATGGAAACACCATATATTTT

d_call: -
j_call: TRBJ2-1
clone_size: -
v_call: TRBV11-2
cdr3_aa: CASSSPGGEQFF
cdr3_nt: TGTGCCAGCAGCTCCCCGGGGGGCGAGCAGTTCTTC

d_call: -
j_call: TRBJ2-7
clone_size: -
v_call: TRBV6-1
cdr3_aa: CASSHREVYEQYF
cdr3_nt: TGTGCCAGCAGCCACAGGGAAGTCTACGAGCAGTACTTC

d_call: -
j_call: TRBJ1-5
clone_size: -
v_call: TRBV5-8
cdr3_aa: CASSLGDGFNQPQHF
cdr3_nt: TGTGCCAGCAGCTTGGGGGACGGTTTCAATCAGCCCCAGCATTTT

d_call: -
j_call: TRBJ2-2
clone_size: -
v_call: TRBV28
cdr3_aa: CASSFHKGSGELFF
cdr3_nt: TGTGCCAGCAGTTTTCATAAGGGGTCCGGGGAGCTGTTTTTT

d_call: TRBD1
j_call: TRBJ2-5
clone_size: -
v_call: TRBV13
cdr3_aa: CASSSRGHQETQYF
cdr3_nt: TGTGCCAGCAGCTCCAGGGGGCATCAAGAGACCCAGTACTTC

d_call: -
j_call: TRBJ1-5
clone_size: once
v_call: TRBV28
cdr3_aa: CASSRVQPQHF
cdr3_nt: TGTGCCAGCAGCCGTGTCCAGCCCCAGCATTTT

d_call: -
j_call: TRBJ2-1
clone_size: -
v_call: TRBV5-6
cdr3_aa: CASSLGLGQRNEQFF
cdr3_nt: TGTGCCAGCAGCTTGGGACTAGGACAGCGGAATGAGCAGTTCTTC

d_call: -
j_call: TRBJ2-1
clone_size: -
v_call: TRBV6-1
cdr3_aa: CASSGGGAGDLKQFF
cdr3_nt: TGTGCCAGCAGTGGGGGAGGAGCGGGTGATCTGAAGCAGTTCTTC

d_call: TRBD1
j_call: TRBJ1-4
clone_size: -
v_call: TRBV6-5
cdr3_aa: CASSRGTEEKLFF
cdr3_nt: TGTGCCAGCAGTCGCGGGACAGAGGAAAAACTGTTTTTT

d_call: TRBD1
j_call: TRBJ1-3
clone_size: -
v_call: TRBV5-8
cdr3_aa: CASSWTGTSGNTIYF
cdr3_nt: TGTGCCAGCAGCTGGACAGGGACCTCTGGAAACACCATATATTTT

d_call: -
j_call: TRBJ1-5
clone_size: -
v_call: TRBV9
cdr3_aa: CASSVGWGGNQPQHF
cdr3_nt: TGTGCCAGCAGCGTAGGGTGGGGAGGTAATCAGCCCCAGCATTTT

d_call: -
j_call: TRBJ2-7
clone_size: -
v_call: TRBV10-1
cdr3_aa: CASSRTYSSYEQYF
cdr3_nt: TGCGCCAGCAGTAGGACGTACAGCTCCTACGAGCAGTACTTC

d_call: -
j_call: TRBJ2-1
clone_size: -
v_call: TRBV7-9
cdr3_aa: CASSLSTSKSYNEQFF
cdr3_nt: TGTGCCAGCAGCTTATCGACTAGTAAGTCCTACAATGAGCAGTTCTTC

d_call: -
j_call: TRBJ2-3
clone_size: -
v_call: TRBV10-3
cdr3_aa: CAISEPGAPGTYTQYF
cdr3_nt: TGTGCCATCAGTGAGCCAGGTGCCCCGGGGACATATACGCAGTATTTT

d_call: -
j_call: TRBJ2-1
clone_size: -
v_call: TRBV11-2
cdr3_aa: CASSLTRDYNEQFF
cdr3_nt: TGTGCCAGCAGCTTAACCCGGGACTACAATGAGCAGTTCTTC